The 15 T cell receptor beta chains presented below share a single source sample, sequenced in a study of blood T cell repertoires in COVID-19. TCRdb's copy holds only in-frame clones and misses some; the assay was immunoSEQ multiplex PCR. The sample shows some 120,000 clones, 88% of them seen only once. Material: peripheral blood. These receptors were obtained from a woman of 80 years or more with acute or convalescent COVID-19.

The V call is TRBV4-3, the J call TRBJ2-1, with TRBD2 matching over 7 bases. The CDR3 length is 13 residues. CDR1 is LGHNA, CDR2 YSLEER, per germline. J was trimmed by 10 bases and V by 1 base; bases with no gene match: 4. The CDR3 sequence: CASSQGEGGEQFF. The CDR3, as DNA: TGCGCCAGCAGCCAAGGGGAGGGCGGGGAGCAGTTCTTC.

This clone was detected once. This chain joins TRBV28 and TRBJ1-2; D is undetermined. V was clipped by 6 bases and J by 3 bases, with 14 bases between them. This CDR3 has 14 amino acids. Germline CDR1 reads MDHEN; CDR2 reads SYDVKM. The DNA for the CDR3 is TGTGCCAGCAGGCCGTCCCTACGGTACTATGGCTACACCTTC. It encodes CASRPSLRYYGYTF.

V usage is TRBV6-1 and J usage is TRBJ1-5, with TRBD1 matching 8 bases. There are 17 residues in the CDR3. After removal of 4 bases from V and 6 bases from J, the junction contained 14 bases not matched to a gene. CDR1 and CDR2 from the germline V gene are MNHNS and SASEGT. The CDR3 is CASSGQGITSRGQPQHF. DNA of the CDR3: TGTGCCAGCAGTGGACAGGGGATCACGTCAAGGGGTCAGCCCCAGCATTTT.

The CDR3 sequence is CASSPRGGAGPGTIYF. As DNA, the CDR3 is TGTGCCAGCAGCCCCAGAGGCGGGGCAGGTCCCGGCACCATATATTTT. V gene TRBV9 combines with J gene TRBJ1-3; maybe TRBD1 (5 bases). Trimming took 4 bases from V and 9 from J, leaving 23 bases between them. CDR1 and CDR2 (germline): SGDLS, YYNGEE. The CDR3 consists of 16 residues.

V gene TRBV6-5 combines with J gene TRBJ1-5, with unresolved D. V dropped 8 bases and J dropped 3 bases, with 14 bases sitting between them. Looked up from germline, CDR1 is MNHEY and CDR2 is SVGAGI. This CDR3 has 14 residues. This CDR3 is CASCGEGVNQPQHF. In DNA form, the CDR3 reads TGTGCCAGCTGCGGGGAGGGCGTCAATCAGCCCCAGCATTTT.

J is TRBJ2-3 and V is TRBV11-3; 8 bases line up with TRBD1. Germline V CDR1 and CDR2: SGHNT, YENEEA. This CDR3 contains 16 residues. With V trimmed by 5 bases and J by 4 bases, 11 bases remained unmatched. CDR3 amino acids: CASSDRSGQGADTQYF. The DNA for the CDR3 is TGTGCCAGCAGCGACCGCTCCGGACAGGGAGCAGATACGCAGTATTTT.

The chain links TRBV27 to TRBJ2-1, with D maybe TRBD1 (6 bases). Trimming cost V 0 bases and J 0 bases, with 9 bases left between them. From germline, CDR1 is MNHEY and CDR2 SMNVEV (reference sequence). This CDR3 has 16 amino acids. The CDR3 sequence: CASSLSGQISYNEQFF. The CDR3 region has the DNA TGTGCCAGCAGTTTATCGGGACAAATCTCCTACAATGAGCAGTTCTTC.

The chain employs TRBV5-4 and TRBJ1-3, with D perhaps TRBD1 (5 bases). Germline lookup yields CDR1 SGHNT and CDR2 YYREEE (reference sequence). The CDR3 runs to 15 residues. V lost 4 bases to trimming and J lost 0 bases, with 11 bases between them. CDR3 coding DNA: TGTGCCAGCAGCACAGACAGCCACTCTGGAAACACCATATATTTT. Its protein product is CASSTDSHSGNTIYF. Filled out from reference TRBV5-4 and TRBJ1-3, the complete variable domain reads ETGVTQSPTHLIKTRGQQVTLRCSSQSGHNTVSWYQQALGQGPQFIFQYYREEENGRGNFPPRFSGLQFPNYSSELNVNALELDDSALYLCASSTDSHSGNTIYFGEGSWLTVV.

The chain recombines TRBV15 with TRBJ2-7; D may be TRBD2 (6 bases). Deletions cut 0 bases from V and 6 bases from J, with 15 bases between. Germline values: CDR1 LNHNV, CDR2 YYDKDF (reference sequence). The CDR3 runs to 15 residues. CDR3 sequence reads: CATSRDLGGVVEQYF. The CDR3 DNA sequence: TGTGCCACCAGCAGAGATTTAGGAGGGGTGGTCGAGCAGTACTTC. Full variable domain (missing parts from reference TRBV15 and TRBJ2-7): DAMVIQNPRYQVTQFGKPVTLSCSQTLNHNVMYWYQQKSSQAPKLLFHYYDKDFNNEADTPDNFQSRRPNTSFCFLDIRSPGLGDTAMYLCATSRDLGGVVEQYFGPGTRLTVT.

The chain employs TRBV27 and TRBJ2-5; tentatively, D is TRBD1 (6 bases). The CDR3 covers 13 residues. From germline, CDR1 is MNHEY and CDR2 SMNVEV (reference sequence). The V end was cut by 6 bases, the J end by 5 bases, with 13 bases between. CDR3 in amino acids: CASRRTGTETQYF. The CDR3 DNA sequence: TGTGCCAGCAGACGAACAGGGACGGAGACCCAGTACTTC.

The V gene is TRBV11-1, the J gene TRBJ1-2; 10 nucleotides match TRBD1. There are 14 residues in the CDR3. In germline, CDR1 is SGHAT, CDR2 FQDESV (reference sequence). V lost 5 bases and J lost 4; bases outside the gene matches: 4. The CDR3 spells CASSRDRGLYGYTF. The CDR3, as DNA: TGTGCCAGCAGCCGGGACAGGGGCCTCTATGGCTACACCTTC. The whole variable domain, filled in from reference TRBV11-1 and TRBJ1-2, reads EAEVAQSPRYKITEKSQAVAFWCDPISGHATLYWYRQILGQGPELLVQFQDESVVDDSQLPKDRFSAERLKGVDSTLKIQPAELGDSAMYLCASSRDRGLYGYTFGSGTRLTVV.

V usage is TRBV12-5 and J usage is TRBJ2-3, with 8 nucleotides matching TRBD2. Per the germline V gene, CDR1 is LGHNT and CDR2 is FRNRAP. The V segment lost 3 bases and the J segment 5 bases; nucleotides outside the gene matches: 1. CDR3 size: 13 residues. CDR3 protein: CASGFGGEDTQYF. DNA for the CDR3: TGTGCTAGTGGTTTCGGGGGGGAAGATACGCAGTATTTT.

The chain carries TRBV28 and TRBJ2-1; TRBD2 matches at 9 bases. The junction had 4 bases not matched to a gene; V was cut back by 4 bases and J by 0 bases. The CDR3 loop spans 16 amino acids. CDR1 is MDHEN, CDR2 SYDVKM, per germline. CDR3 loop: CASSSLAGRSYNEQFF. CDR3 DNA sequence: TGTGCCAGCAGTTCCCTAGCGGGGCGCTCCTACAATGAGCAGTTCTTC.

V and J are TRBV19 and TRBJ2-3; 11 bases line up with TRBD2. V trimming: 6 bases; J trimming: 4 bases; junction bases outside the gene matches: 9. The V gene's germline CDR1 is LNHDA and CDR2 SQIVND (reference sequence). The CDR3 consists of 16 residues. CDR3 region: CASRLAGGGIADTQYF. As DNA, the CDR3 is TGTGCCAGTAGGCTAGCGGGGGGCGGGATCGCAGATACGCAGTATTTT. Using reference TRBV19 and TRBJ2-3 for the parts outside the CDR3, the full variable domain is DGGITQSPKYLFRKEGQNVTLSCEQNLNHDAMYWYRQDPGQGLRLIYYSQIVNDFQKGDIAEGYSVSREKKESFPLTVTSAQKNPTAFYLCASRLAGGGIADTQYFGPGTRLTVL.

This chain links TRBV6-6 with TRBJ2-5; 10 nucleotides align to TRBD2. The CDR3 is 21 amino acids. J was trimmed by 1 base and V by 6 bases; bases with no gene match: 23. The V gene's germline CDR1 is MNHNY and CDR2 SVGAGI (reference sequence). As DNA, the CDR3 is TGTGCCAGCAGCAGGCTTTGGGCTAGCGGGGGCCGGGGGGAGGTCCAAGAGACCCAGTACTTC. Translating gives CASSRLWASGGRGEVQETQYF.